The text below deals with one T cell receptor (beta chain). Its antigen is undetermined. This CDR3 spans 17 amino acids. Germline CDR1 and CDR2: SGHTA and FQGNSA. This sample is drawn from a study of T cells expressing NK-cell markers. On the study more broadly: Within the sequenced cohort of eight donors, seven exhibited HCMV seropositivity and one was seronegative.

The study, taken as a whole, reports: Whether expanded NKG2C+ T cell clones recognized HCMV stayed uncertain. Researchers report these clonotypes also headed the CD3+CD56-NKG2C+ fraction in several donors.

UMIs accompanied the 5'RACE template switching by which TCR beta cDNA was made. TCRdb reanalyzed the 5' RACE reads and collapses them to one entry per CDR3 protein, without DNA. In all, the sample yields about 400,000 distinct CDR3 sequences. The sequence derives from a woman in her fifties or sixties in good health. The chain is built from TRBV7-2 and TRBJ2-5; TCRdb gives TRBD1 as the D gene, but with no DNA this cannot be confirmed. Sequencing input: blood T cells: a sorted CD56 or NKG2C T cell subset, CD4+ or CD8+ T cells, or bulk PBMC T cells (not recorded which). The CDR3 spells CASSSSPTGRGRETQYF.